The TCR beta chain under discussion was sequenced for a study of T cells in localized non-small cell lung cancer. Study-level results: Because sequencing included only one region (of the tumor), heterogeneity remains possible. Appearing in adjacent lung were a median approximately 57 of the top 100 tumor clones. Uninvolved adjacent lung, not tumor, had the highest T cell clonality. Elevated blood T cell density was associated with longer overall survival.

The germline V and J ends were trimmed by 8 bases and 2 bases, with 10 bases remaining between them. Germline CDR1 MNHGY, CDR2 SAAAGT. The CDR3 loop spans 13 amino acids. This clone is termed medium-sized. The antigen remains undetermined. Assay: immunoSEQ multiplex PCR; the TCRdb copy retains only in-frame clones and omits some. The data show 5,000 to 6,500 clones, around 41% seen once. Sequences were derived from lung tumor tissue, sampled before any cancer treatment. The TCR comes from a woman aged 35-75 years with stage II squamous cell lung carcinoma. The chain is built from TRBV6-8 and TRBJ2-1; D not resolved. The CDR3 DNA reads TGTGCCAGCCGGACGACTGCCTACAATGAGCAGTTCTTC. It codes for CASRTTAYNEQFF.